Presented here are 13 T cell receptor beta chains from one specimen sequenced in a study of cytomegalovirus exposure and HLA in healthy donors. The PCR ran on 60 Vbeta and 13 Jbeta primers. Data came from immunoSEQ multiplex PCR; TCRdb stores just in-frame clones and leaves some out. The sample consists of some 200,000 clones, roughly 80% of them appearing once. The sequencing sample was made of PBMCs. The receptors here all came from a girl between 2 and 10 years old in good health and CMV-seronegative.

The gene calls are TRBV5-6 and TRBJ2-2, with TRBD1 matching 9 bases. Germline V lookup: CDR1 SGHDT, CDR2 YYEEEE. The length of the CDR3 is 14 residues. Losses at the gene ends were 5 bases for V and 2 bases for J; bases not matched to a gene: 1. CDR3 nucleotide sequence: TGTGCCAGCAGGACAGGGGGAAACACCGGGGAGCTGTTTTTT. Translation gives CASRTGGNTGELFF.

The genes are TRBV10-3 and TRBJ1-2, with D uncertain. The CDR3 contains 14 residues. Trimming pared 2 bases from V and 3 bases from J, leaving 10 bases between. The germline V gene encodes CDR1 ENHRY and CDR2 SYGVKD. The CDR3 DNA is TGTGCCATCAGTGAGAACGGGATCGACTATGGCTACACCTTC. It translates to CAISENGIDYGYTF.

Points on this clone: The junction departs from the called germline gene at one end, perhaps through a read error. The CDR3 nucleotides are TGTGCCAGCAGCAAATCCGGGACAGGGTATAATGAAAAACTGTTTTTT. It yields the protein CASSKSGTGYNEKLFF. J is TRBJ1-4 and V is TRBV16, with 9 bases matching TRBD1. CDR1 and CDR2 (germline): KGHSY, FQNENV. The CDR3 spans 16 residues.

The chain links TRBV5-4 to TRBJ2-2; D is perhaps TRBD1 (5 bases). Germline V gene lookup returns CDR1 SGHNT and CDR2 YYREEE (reference sequence). V was cut by 0 bases and J by 3 bases, with 12 bases left in between. The CDR3 loop spans 16 amino acids. This chain's CDR3 is CASSLGRGVDTGELFF. CDR3 sequence (DNA): TGTGCCAGCAGCTTGGGTAGGGGCGTGGACACCGGGGAGCTGTTTTTT.

This chain uses TRBV9 with TRBJ1-1; the D is unclear. Looked up from germline, CDR1 is SGDLS and CDR2 is YYNGEE. This CDR3 is built from 14 residues. Trimming left V 0 bases short and J 0 bases short, with 6 bases between. DNA for the CDR3: TGTGCCAGCAGCGTAGGTCCGGTGAACACTGAAGCTTTCTTT. Amino acids: CASSVGPVNTEAFF.

This chain joins TRBV5-1 and TRBJ2-5; tentative D call: TRBD2 (6 bases). Per germline, CDR1 SGHRS and CDR2 YFSETQ. This CDR3 spans 12 amino acids. V lost 6 bases to trimming and J lost 5 bases, with 11 bases between them. Here the CDR3 reads CASMGGSETQYF. CDR3 DNA: TGCGCCAGCATGGGGGGTTCGGAGACCCAGTACTTC.

The rearrangement joins TRBV5-4 to TRBJ1-2, with 12 bases matching TRBD1. CDR3 length: 17 residues. J was trimmed by 6 bases and V by 4 bases; bases with no gene match: 13. Germline-derived CDR1 and CDR2 are SGHNT and YYREEE (reference sequence). The CDR3 bases are TGTGCCAGCAGCCCGGGGACAGGGGGCCGCCCGGGACATGGCTACACCTTC. Protein: CASSPGTGGRPGHGYTF.

The J gene is TRBJ2-3, the V gene TRBV5-4; the match to TRBD1 covers 9 bases. Unmatched junction bases numbered 6, after V lost 5 bases and J lost 2 bases. The CDR3 contains 15 residues. Germline assignment: CDR1 SGHNT and CDR2 YYREEE (reference sequence). CDR3 coding DNA: TGTGCCAGCAGACGCCGGGACAGGGACACAGATACGCAGTATTTT. This translates into CASRRRDRDTDTQYF. Supplemented by reference TRBV5-4 and TRBJ2-3, the full variable domain reads ETGVTQSPTHLIKTRGQQVTLRCSSQSGHNTVSWYQQALGQGPQFIFQYYREEENGRGNFPPRFSGLQFPNYSSELNVNALELDDSALYLCASRRRDRDTDTQYFGPGTRLTVL.

This clone has only one observation. The chain carries TRBV7-9 and TRBJ2-7; 8 nucleotides align to TRBD1. Per germline, CDR1 SEHNR and CDR2 FQNEAQ (reference sequence). The CDR3 extends over 15 amino acids. Losses at the gene ends were 5 bases for V and 4 bases for J; bases not matched to a gene: 10. CDR3 nucleotides: TGTGCCAGCAGCAGCCGGGACAGGAATTCATACGAGCAGTACTTC. This sequence encodes CASSSRDRNSYEQYF.

V and J are TRBV5-6 and TRBJ1-2; the D is unclear. Germline V gene lookup returns CDR1 SGHDT and CDR2 YYEEEE. V lost 0 bases and J lost 5, with 14 bases in between. CDR3 size: 15 residues. The CDR3 here is CASSLGWADIYGYTF. The CDR3 region has the DNA TGTGCCAGCAGCTTGGGTTGGGCTGATATTTATGGCTACACCTTC.

The genes are TRBV7-9 and TRBJ2-7; D might be TRBD2 (6 bases). Germline V CDR1 and CDR2: SEHNR, FQNEAQ (reference sequence). With 5 bases removed from V and 0 bases from J, the gap between germline ends came to 20 bases. The CDR3 totals 17 residues. In DNA form, the CDR3 reads TGTGCCAGCAGCGGCCAGCCCGGGACTCCCGGCTCCTACGAGCAGTACTTC. The encoded protein is CASSGQPGTPGSYEQYF.

The chain couples TRBV30 to TRBJ1-4; D possibly corresponds to TRBD1 (5 bases). Germline V gene sequence: CDR1 GTSNPN, CDR2 SVGIG (reference sequence). The CDR3 spans 14 residues. Trimming stripped 2 bases from V and 4 bases from J, with 11 bases between. CDR3 in amino acids: CAWSPGGGNEKLFF. The CDR3 DNA reads as TGTGCCTGGAGTCCGGGGGGAGGTAATGAAAAACTGTTTTTT.

The rearrangement uses TRBV13 and TRBJ1-1, with a weak D call TRBD1 (6 bases). Germline V gene sequence: CDR1 PRHDT, CDR2 FYEKMQ (reference sequence). The V end was cut by 5 bases, the J end by 2 bases, with 12 bases between. The CDR3 runs to 14 residues. The CDR3 nucleotides are TGTGCCAGCAGCGCCTTCAGGGGTAACACTGAAGCTTTCTTT. Translation: CASSAFRGNTEAFF.